The rows below give T cell receptor beta chains drawn from one sample of a study of monozygotic twins with cystic fibrosis. TCRdb's copy holds only in-frame clones and misses some; the assay was immunoSEQ multiplex PCR. The data contain about 26,000 clones, 96% of them singletons. Material for sequencing was blood. The receptors shown here come from a girl aged 2 to 10 with cystic fibrosis. CDR3s include the opening cysteine and the closing phenylalanine or tryptophan. The D gene is left open where the match is weak. Expanded clones get a size class; other rows say once, few or many, or leave the size out.

TRBV9	TRBJ1-1	-	-	17	CASSVVVGGRKNTEAFF	TGTGCCAGCAGCGTAGTAGTGGGGGGACGGAAGAACACTGAAGCTTTCTTT
TRBV29-1	TRBJ1-2	TRBD1	-	12	CSATGEGYGYTF	TGCAGCGCCACAGGGGAGGGCTATGGCTACACCTTC
TRBV29-1	TRBJ1-4	TRBD1	-	15	CSVEQGAGRDEKLFF	TGCAGCGTTGAGCAGGGGGCAGGGCGCGATGAAAAACTGTTTTTT
TRBV7-9	TRBJ2-3	TRBD1	-	14	CASSHRGPTDTQYF	TGTGCCAGCAGCCACAGGGGGCCCACAGATACGCAGTATTTT
TRBV10-3	TRBJ2-7	TRBD1	-	13	CAISRQGEYEQYF	TGTGCCATCAGTCGTCAGGGGGAGTACGAGCAGTACTTC
TRBV2	TRBJ2-7	TRBD2	-	14	CASSDWDYFYEQYF	TGTGCCAGCAGTGATTGGGACTACTTCTACGAGCAGTACTTC
TRBV7-3	TRBJ2-7	TRBD2	-	15	CASSFSAGEVYEQYF	TGTGCCAGCAGCTTTAGTGCGGGAGAGGTCTACGAGCAGTACTTC
TRBV2	TRBJ2-1	-	-	16	CAGGREGTPPYNEQFF	TGTGCCGGCGGGCGAGAGGGGACCCCTCCCTACAATGAGCAGTTCTTC
TRBV18	TRBJ1-2	-	-	13	CASSPPGGGGYTF	TGTGCCAGCTCACCACCAGGGGGTGGGGGCTACACCTTC
TRBV27	TRBJ2-1	-	-	14	CASSSPGLNNEQFF	TGTGCCAGCAGTTCCCCTGGTTTGAACAATGAGCAGTTCTTC
TRBV19	TRBJ2-1	-	-	15	CASSIRPLDLREQFF	TGTGCCAGTAGTATCCGGCCGCTCGACTTGCGTGAGCAGTTCTTC
TRBV6-6	TRBJ2-7	TRBD2	-	14	CASSFSGRSNEQYF	TGTGCCAGCAGTTTTAGCGGGAGAAGCAACGAGCAGTACTTC
TRBV6-5	TRBJ1-1	-	-	14	CASSWDGGRTEAFF	TGTGCCAGCAGCTGGGACGGAGGACGCACTGAAGCTTTCTTT
TRBV27	TRBJ2-7	TRBD2	-	15	CASSLLLAGVGEQYF	TGTGCCAGCAGTTTACTGCTAGCGGGAGTCGGCGAGCAGTACTTC
TRBV4-2	TRBJ2-7	-	-	12	CASSQDLDEQYF	TGTGCCAGCAGCCAAGATCTCGACGAGCAGTACTTC
TRBV2	TRBJ2-7	-	few	12	CASNWPLNEQYF	TGTGCCAGCAACTGGCCGCTGAACGAGCAGTACTTC
TRBV9	TRBJ2-2	-	-	13	CASTASYTGELFF	TGTGCCAGCACCGCCAGTTACACCGGGGAGCTGTTTTTT
TRBV7-6	TRBJ2-1	TRBD2	-	15	CASSLGTSAYNEQFF	TGTGCCAGCAGCTTAGGGACTAGCGCCTACAATGAGCAGTTCTTC
TRBV2	TRBJ2-1	TRBD2	-	16	CASSLTSSGRAAEQFF	TGTGCCAGCAGTCTCACCTCTAGCGGGAGGGCCGCCGAGCAGTTCTTC
TRBV27	TRBJ2-7	TRBD2	-	17	CASSLRRVAGDPYEQYF	TGTGCCAGCAGTTTACGGAGGGTAGCGGGAGACCCCTACGAGCAGTACTTC
TRBV7-8	TRBJ2-1	TRBD2	-	17	CASSLASGRGAYNEQFF	TGTGCCAGCAGCTTAGCTAGCGGGAGGGGAGCTTACAATGAGCAGTTCTTC
TRBV4-1	TRBJ1-2	TRBD1	few	15	CASSRPTGDNYGYTF	TGCGCCAGCAGCCGGCCTACAGGGGATAACTATGGCTACACCTTC
TRBV4-1	TRBJ2-1	-	-	16	CASSQILALSYNEQFF	TGCGCCAGCAGCCAAATTCTAGCTTTGTCCTACAATGAGCAGTTCTTC
TRBV27	TRBJ2-6	-	-	15	CASSLRTSGANVLTF	TGTGCCAGCAGTTTACGGACCTCTGGGGCCAACGTCCTGACTTTC
TRBV7-9	TRBJ2-3	-	-	12	CASSPPKERQYF	TGTGCCAGCAGCCCCCCCAAAGAGAGGCAGTATTTT
TRBV27	TRBJ2-7	-	-	14	CASIVRDPTYEQYF	TGTGCCAGCATTGTGAGGGACCCTACCTACGAGCAGTACTTC
TRBV5-1	TRBJ2-2	TRBD2	-	14	CASSNPSGTGELFF	TGCGCCAGCAGCAACCCTAGCGGGACCGGGGAGCTGTTTTTT
TRBV5-1	TRBJ2-1	TRBD1	-	15	CASSLDTGAQARQFF	TGCGCCAGCAGCTTGGACACAGGGGCGCAGGCTAGGCAGTTCTTC
TRBV7-2	TRBJ2-5	TRBD2	-	16	CASSLALSGGQETQYF	TGTGCCAGCAGCTTAGCCCTTAGCGGGGGCCAAGAGACCCAGTACTTC
TRBV5-1	TRBJ2-7	-	-	13	CASSSFSGYEQYF	TGCGCCAGCAGCTCCTTTTCGGGTTACGAGCAGTACTTC
TRBV6-5	TRBJ2-5	-	-	16	CASSYDGRRYQETQYF	TGTGCCAGCAGTTACGACGGCCGTAGGTACCAAGAGACCCAGTACTTC
TRBV6-5	TRBJ2-7	TRBD1	-	15	CASSHTGTGTYEQYF	TGTGCCAGCAGCCACACCGGGACAGGGACCTACGAGCAGTACTTC
TRBV19	TRBJ2-5	-	-	11	CASSIKETQYF	TGTGCCAGTAGTATTAAAGAGACCCAGTACTTC
TRBV19	TRBJ2-5	-	-	13	CASSISAQETQYF	TGTGCCAGTAGTATAAGCGCCCAAGAGACCCAGTACTTC
TRBV9	TRBJ1-1	-	-	13	CASSLGGETEAFF	TGTGCCAGCAGCCTTGGGGGGGAGACTGAAGCTTTCTTT
TRBV30	TRBJ2-7	TRBD1	-	14	CAWGENRGAYEQYF	TGTGCCTGGGGAGAAAACAGGGGGGCCTACGAGCAGTACTTC
TRBV10-3	TRBJ2-7	-	-	12	CASHGGGGEQYF	TGTGCCTCGCACGGAGGGGGCGGGGAGCAGTACTTC